This TCR beta chain was recorded in a study of memory CD4+ T cells and cytomegalovirus serostatus. Study overall: Healthy Belgian adult donors included several CMV-positive and 24 CMV-negative people. The study's findings and limits: The CMV-associated TCR signature appears largely within the CD4+ memory repertoire. CD4+ memory repertoires contained 67 of 164 reported CMV TCRbeta sequences.

As regards this clone: Its antigen is currently unknown.

The sort gate was single viable CD3+CD4+CD8-CD45RO+ cells for memory CD4+ T cells. Total CD4+ T cells were enriched by CD4 positive selection. V was clipped by 4 bases and J by 5 bases; unmatched bases: 13. The germline gives CDR1 SGHNT, CDR2 YYREEE (reference sequence). This CDR3 region has 16 residues. Assay: immunoSEQ multiplex PCR; the TCRdb copy retains only in-frame clones and omits some. The sample contains around 88,000 clones, approximately 80% of which appear only once. The sequence came from an adult in good health and CMV-seropositive. The specimen was memory CD4+ T cells from blood. The chain carries TRBV5-4 and TRBJ2-5; 8 nucleotides match TRBD2. In DNA, the CDR3 is TGTGCCAGCAGCCTTGGGGCGGAAGCGGGAGTGGAGACCCAGTACTTC. Residues: CASSLGAEAGVETQYF.